This TCR beta chain was recovered during a study of CD8 T cells in Susac syndrome. Trimming removed 5 bases at V and 2 bases at J, with 10 bases between. The CDR3 covers 14 residues. RNA totalling roughly 0.5 to 1 ug underwent reverse transcription with random hexamers. Multiplex PCR with immunoSEQ amplified the TCR beta CDR3 across 54 Vbeta and 13 Jbeta. TCRdb re-analysed the immunoSEQ multiplex PCR reads in MiXCR, keeping a single row per CDR3 protein. The sample records 160,000 or so distinct CDR3 sequences, about 91% being singletons. The study sequenced TCR beta in blood CD8+ and CD4+ T cells. TEMRA cells were FACS-enriched and CD8+ and CD4+ T cells negatively isolated.

This receptor was identified in a human donor in good health. The genes are TRBV23-1 and TRBJ1-5, with a weak D call TRBD1 (6 bases). TRBV23-1 has ORF status, its function being uncertain. Material: CD4+ T cells from PBMCs. CDR3 region: CASSSNRGNQPQHF. The CDR3 bases are TGCGCCAGCAGTTCCAACAGGGGCAATCAGCCCCAGCATTTT.